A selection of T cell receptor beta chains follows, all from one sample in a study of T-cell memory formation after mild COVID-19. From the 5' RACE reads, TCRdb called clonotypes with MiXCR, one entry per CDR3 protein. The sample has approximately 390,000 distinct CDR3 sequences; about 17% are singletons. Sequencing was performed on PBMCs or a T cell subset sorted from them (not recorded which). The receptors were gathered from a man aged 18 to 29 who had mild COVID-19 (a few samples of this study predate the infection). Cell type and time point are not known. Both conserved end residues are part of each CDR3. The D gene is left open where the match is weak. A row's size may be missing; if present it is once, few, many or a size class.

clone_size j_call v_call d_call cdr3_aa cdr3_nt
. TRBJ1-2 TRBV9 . CASSVGAGPLGYGYTF TGTGCCAGCAGCGTCGGAGCCGGGCCCCTGGGATATGGCTACACCTTC
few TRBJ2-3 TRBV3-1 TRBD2 CASSQDLAGGYTQYF TGTGCCAGCAGCCAAGATCTAGCGGGAGGCTATACGCAGTATTTT
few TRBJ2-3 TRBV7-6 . CASSLGAGAAQYF TGTGCCAGCAGCTTAGGGGCCGGGGCTGCGCAGTATTTT
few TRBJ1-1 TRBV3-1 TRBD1 CASSHAGTATEAFF TGTGCCAGCAGCCACGCCGGGACAGCCACTGAAGCTTTCTTT
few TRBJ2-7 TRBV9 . CASSVSTLGEQYF TGTGCCAGCAGCGTCTCCACCCTCGGCGAGCAGTACTTC
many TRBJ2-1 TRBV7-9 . CASSLSGASYNEQFF TGTGCCAGCAGCTTATCGGGGGCCTCCTACAATGAGCAGTTCTTC
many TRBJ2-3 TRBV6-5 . CASKSRYNTQYF TGTGCCAGCAAGAGCAGATACAATACGCAGTATTTT
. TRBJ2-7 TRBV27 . CASSFRGPSSYEQYF TGTGCCAGCAGTTTCCGGGGGCCCAGCTCCTACGAGCAGTACTTC
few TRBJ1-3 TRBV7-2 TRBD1 CASSLGTGIPYGNTIYF TGTGCCAGCAGCTTAGGGACAGGGATTCCTTACGGAAACACCATATATTTT
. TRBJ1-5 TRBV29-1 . CSAADSPNQPQHF TGCAGCGCCGCCGACAGTCCCAATCAGCCCCAGCATTTT
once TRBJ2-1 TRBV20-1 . CSATTWGRNEQFF TGCAGTGCTACGACCTGGGGGCGGAATGAGCAGTTCTTC
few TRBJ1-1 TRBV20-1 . CSATVPGGTTEAFF TGCAGTGCTACGGTCCCCGGGGGGACAACTGAAGCTTTCTTT
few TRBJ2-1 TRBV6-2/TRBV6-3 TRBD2 CASSSAGGPGNEQFF TGTGCCAGCAGTTCCGCGGGGGGGCCAGGCAATGAGCAGTTCTTC
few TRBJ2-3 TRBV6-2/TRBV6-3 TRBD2 CASSPPRYGTSLDTQYF TGTGCCAGCAGCCCGCCGAGGTACGGGACTAGCTTAGATACGCAGTATTTT
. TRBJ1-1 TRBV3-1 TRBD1 CASSQRGRSTEAFF TGTGCCAGCAGCCAGAGGGGGCGGTCCACTGAAGCTTTCTTT
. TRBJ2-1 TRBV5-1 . CASSSLTGNEQFF TGCGCCAGCAGCTCCCTAACAGGGAATGAGCAGTTCTTC
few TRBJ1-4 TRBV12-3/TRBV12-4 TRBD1 CASSPQDREKLFF TGTGCCAGCAGTCCCCAGGACAGGGAAAAACTGTTTTTT
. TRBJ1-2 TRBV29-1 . CSVEYMDGYTF TGCAGCGTTGAATATATGGATGGCTACACCTTC
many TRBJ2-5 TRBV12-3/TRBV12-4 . CASSSRGGVETQYF TGTGCCAGCAGTTCGAGAGGGGGTGTGGAGACCCAGTACTTC
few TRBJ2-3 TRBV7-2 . CASSLARDGRDTDTQYF TGTGCCAGCAGCTTAGCGCGGGACGGGCGGGACACAGATACGCAGTATTTT
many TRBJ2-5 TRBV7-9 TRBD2 CASSSTSGAQETQYF TGTGCCAGCAGCTCGACTAGCGGGGCGCAAGAGACCCAGTACTTC
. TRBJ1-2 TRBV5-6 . CASSLFRNYGYTF TGTGCCAGCAGCTTGTTCCGGAACTATGGCTACACCTTC
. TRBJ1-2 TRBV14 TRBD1 CASSIQGVSYGYTF TGTGCCAGCAGCATACAGGGGGTCAGCTATGGCTACACCTTC
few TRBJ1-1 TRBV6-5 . CASSYSLGTEAFF TGTGCCAGCAGTTACTCCTTGGGGACTGAAGCTTTCTTT
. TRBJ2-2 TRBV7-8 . CASSFNWGWATGELFF TGTGCCAGCAGCTTCAACTGGGGGTGGGCCACCGGGGAGCTGTTTTTT
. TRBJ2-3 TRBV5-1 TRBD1 CASSWRGTGVEGTDTQYF TGCGCCAGCAGCTGGAGGGGGACAGGGGTGGAGGGCACAGATACGCAGTATTTT
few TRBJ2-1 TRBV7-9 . CASSSRGGGPREQFF TGTGCCAGCAGCTCACGAGGGGGAGGCCCCAGAGAGCAGTTCTTC
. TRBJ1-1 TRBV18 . CASSPGGHSTEAFF TGTGCCAGCTCACCGGGGGGGCATAGTACTGAAGCTTTCTTT
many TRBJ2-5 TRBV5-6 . CASGDGGRETQYF TGTGCCAGCGGAGACGGGGGAAGGGAGACCCAGTACTTC
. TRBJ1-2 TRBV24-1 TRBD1 CATSAGTGVSDYGYTF TGTGCCACCAGCGCCGGGACAGGGGTTTCAGACTATGGCTACACCTTC
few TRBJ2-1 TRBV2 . CASTRDKWDEQFF TGTGCCAGCACCAGGGACAAATGGGATGAGCAGTTCTTC
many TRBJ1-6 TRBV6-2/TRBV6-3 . CASSPGRARTLHF TGTGCCAGCAGCCCCGGTAGGGCAAGAACCCTCCACTTT
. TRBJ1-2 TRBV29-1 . CSVSNYGYTF TGCAGCGTCTCTAACTATGGCTACACCTTC
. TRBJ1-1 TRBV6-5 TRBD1 CASSQPGQGRDTEAFF TGTGCCAGCAGTCAGCCGGGACAGGGGCGTGACACTGAAGCTTTCTTT
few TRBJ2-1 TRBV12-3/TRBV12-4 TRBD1 CASSSNTGAIYNEQFF TGTGCCAGCAGTAGCAATACAGGGGCTATCTACAATGAGCAGTTCTTC
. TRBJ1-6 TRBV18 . CASSPSRNSPLHF TGTGCCAGCTCACCCAGCCGAAATTCACCCCTCCACTTT
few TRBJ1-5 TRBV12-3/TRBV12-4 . CATNLGAAQPQHF TGTGCCACAAACCTGGGGGCGGCTCAGCCCCAGCATTTT
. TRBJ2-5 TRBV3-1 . CASSHRRGGSGQETQYF TGTGCCAGCAGCCACCGGAGGGGGGGTAGCGGCCAAGAGACCCAGTACTTC
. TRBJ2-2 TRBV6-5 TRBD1 CASSYSGQGDTGELFF TGTGCCAGCAGTTACTCTGGACAGGGGGACACCGGGGAGCTGTTTTTT
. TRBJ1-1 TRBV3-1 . CASSHRAGTEAFF TGTGCCAGCAGCCACCGGGCTGGCACTGAAGCTTTCTTT